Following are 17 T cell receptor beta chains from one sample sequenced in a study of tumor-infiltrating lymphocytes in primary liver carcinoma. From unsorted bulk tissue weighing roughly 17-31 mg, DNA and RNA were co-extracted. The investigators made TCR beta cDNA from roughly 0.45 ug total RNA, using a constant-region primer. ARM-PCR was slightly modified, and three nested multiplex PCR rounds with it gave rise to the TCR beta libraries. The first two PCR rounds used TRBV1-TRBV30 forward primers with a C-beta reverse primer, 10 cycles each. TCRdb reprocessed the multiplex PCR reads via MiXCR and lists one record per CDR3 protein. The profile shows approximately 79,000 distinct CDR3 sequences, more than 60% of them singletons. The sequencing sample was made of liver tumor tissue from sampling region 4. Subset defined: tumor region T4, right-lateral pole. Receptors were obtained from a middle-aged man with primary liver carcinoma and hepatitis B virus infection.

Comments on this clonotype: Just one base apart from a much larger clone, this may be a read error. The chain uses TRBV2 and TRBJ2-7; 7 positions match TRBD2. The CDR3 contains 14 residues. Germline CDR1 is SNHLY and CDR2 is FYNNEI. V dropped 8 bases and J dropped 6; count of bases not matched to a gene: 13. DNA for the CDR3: TGTGCCAGCTTTAGTCCAAGGACTAGGTGCGAGCAGTACTTC. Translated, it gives CASFSPRTRCEQYF.

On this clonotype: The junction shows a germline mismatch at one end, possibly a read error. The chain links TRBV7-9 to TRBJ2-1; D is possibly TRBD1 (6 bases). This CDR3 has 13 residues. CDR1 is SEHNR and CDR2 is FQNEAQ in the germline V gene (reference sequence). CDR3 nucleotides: TGTGCCAGCGTCGACAGGTCGGGCGATGAGCAGTTGTTC. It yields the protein CASVDRSGDEQLF.

CDR3 in amino acids: CASSYPRAGKSNQPQHF. The CDR3 nucleotides are TGTGCCAGCAGTTACCCCCGGGCAGGGAAGAGCAATCAGCCCCAGCATTTT. The J gene is TRBJ1-5, the V gene TRBV6-6, with a weak D call TRBD1 (5 bases). CDR3 length equals 17 residues. Germline CDR1 MNHNY, CDR2 SVGAGI (reference sequence). V lost 2 bases, J lost 1 base, and 15 bases lay in between.

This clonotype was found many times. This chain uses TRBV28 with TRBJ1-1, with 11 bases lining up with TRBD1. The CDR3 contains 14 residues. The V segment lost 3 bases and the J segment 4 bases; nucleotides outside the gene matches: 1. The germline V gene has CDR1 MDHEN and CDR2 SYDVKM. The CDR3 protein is CASSFGTGGTEAFF. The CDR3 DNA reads TGTGCCAGCAGTTTTGGGACAGGGGGCACTGAAGCTTTCTTT.

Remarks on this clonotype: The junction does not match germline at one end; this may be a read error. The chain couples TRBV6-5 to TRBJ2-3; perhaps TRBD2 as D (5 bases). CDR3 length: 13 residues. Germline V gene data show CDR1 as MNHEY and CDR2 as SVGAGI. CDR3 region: CASMGVVTDMQYF. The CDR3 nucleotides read TGTGCCAGCATGGGAGTGGTTACAGATATGCAGTATTTT.

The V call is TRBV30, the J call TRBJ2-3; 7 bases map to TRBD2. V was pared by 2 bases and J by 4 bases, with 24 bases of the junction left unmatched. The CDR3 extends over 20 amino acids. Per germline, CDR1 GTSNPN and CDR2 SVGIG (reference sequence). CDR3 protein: CAWSPQLGSGLPLSPDTQYF. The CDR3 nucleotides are TGTGCCTGGAGTCCCCAATTGGGTAGCGGGTTGCCCCTTTCCCCAGATACGCAGTATTTT.

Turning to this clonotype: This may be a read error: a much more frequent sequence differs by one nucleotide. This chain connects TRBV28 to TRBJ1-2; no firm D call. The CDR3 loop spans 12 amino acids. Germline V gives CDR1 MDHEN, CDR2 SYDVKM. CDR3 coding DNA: TGTGCCGGCAGTTCGGACCCTAGGGGCTACACCTTC. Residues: CAGSSDPRGYTF.

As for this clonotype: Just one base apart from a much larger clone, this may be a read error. CDR3 bases: TGTGCCTGCAGCCCTCCAGGTGCCGTAATCCACACAGATACGCAGTATTTT. It encodes CACSPPGAVIHTDTQYF. The chain links TRBV7-9 to TRBJ2-3; no clear D gene. The germline gives CDR1 SEHNR, CDR2 FQNEAQ (reference sequence). The CDR3 has 17 residues.

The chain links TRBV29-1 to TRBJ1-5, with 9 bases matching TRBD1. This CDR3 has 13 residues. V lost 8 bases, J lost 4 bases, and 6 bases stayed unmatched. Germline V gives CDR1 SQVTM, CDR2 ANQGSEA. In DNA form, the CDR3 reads TGCAGCCCTGTACAGGGGGCAAATCAGCCCCAGCATTTT. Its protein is CSPVQGANQPQHF.

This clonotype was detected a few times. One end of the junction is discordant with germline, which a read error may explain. The CDR3 loop reads CASRGKRSYVQYF. Written as DNA, the CDR3 is TGTGCCAGCAGGGGGAAGCGATCCTACGTGCAGTACTTC. This chain connects TRBV11-1 to TRBJ2-7; D is uncertain. The CDR3 sequence is 13 residues long. The germline V gene has CDR1 SGHAT and CDR2 FQDESV (reference sequence).

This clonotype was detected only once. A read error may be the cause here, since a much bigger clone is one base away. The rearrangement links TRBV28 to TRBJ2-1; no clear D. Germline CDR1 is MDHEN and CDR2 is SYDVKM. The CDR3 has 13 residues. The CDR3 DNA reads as TGTGCCAGCACTTTTAAGGCCTACAATGATCAGTTCTTC. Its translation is CASTFKAYNDQFF.

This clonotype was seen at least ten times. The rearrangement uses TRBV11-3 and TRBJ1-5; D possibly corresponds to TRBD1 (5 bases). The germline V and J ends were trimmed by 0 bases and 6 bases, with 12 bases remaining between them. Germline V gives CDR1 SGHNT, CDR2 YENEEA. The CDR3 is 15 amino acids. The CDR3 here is CASSLDLGVAQPQHF. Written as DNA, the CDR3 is TGTGCCAGCAGCTTAGATCTGGGGGTGGCTCAGCCCCAGCATTTT.

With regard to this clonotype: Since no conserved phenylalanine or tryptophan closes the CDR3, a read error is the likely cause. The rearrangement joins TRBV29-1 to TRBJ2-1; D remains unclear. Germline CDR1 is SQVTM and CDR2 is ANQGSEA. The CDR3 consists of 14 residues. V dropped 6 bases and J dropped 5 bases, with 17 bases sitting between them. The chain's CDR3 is CSVNRVGFNNEQFL. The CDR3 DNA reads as TGCAGCGTGAACCGCGTGGGATTCAACAATGAGCAGTTCCTC.

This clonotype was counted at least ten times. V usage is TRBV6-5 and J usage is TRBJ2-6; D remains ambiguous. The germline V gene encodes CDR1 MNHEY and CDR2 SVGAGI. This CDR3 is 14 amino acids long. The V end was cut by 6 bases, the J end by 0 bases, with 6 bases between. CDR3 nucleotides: TGTGCCAGCAGAGGTAGCTCTGGGGCCAACGTCCTGACTTTC. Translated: CASRGSSGANVLTF.

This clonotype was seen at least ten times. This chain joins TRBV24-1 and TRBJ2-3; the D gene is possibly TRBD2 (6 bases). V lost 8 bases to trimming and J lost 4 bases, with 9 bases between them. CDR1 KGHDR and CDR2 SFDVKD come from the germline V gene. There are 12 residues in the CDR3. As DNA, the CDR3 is TGTGCCACCACTAGCGATGCAGATACGCAGTATTTT. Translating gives CATTSDADTQYF.

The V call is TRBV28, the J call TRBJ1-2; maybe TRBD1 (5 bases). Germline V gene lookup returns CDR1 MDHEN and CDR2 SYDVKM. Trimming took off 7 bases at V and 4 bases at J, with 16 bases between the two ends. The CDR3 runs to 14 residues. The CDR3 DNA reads TGTGCCAGCAACGGCCATGGGGCTTTCTATGGCTACACCTTC. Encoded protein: CASNGHGAFYGYTF.

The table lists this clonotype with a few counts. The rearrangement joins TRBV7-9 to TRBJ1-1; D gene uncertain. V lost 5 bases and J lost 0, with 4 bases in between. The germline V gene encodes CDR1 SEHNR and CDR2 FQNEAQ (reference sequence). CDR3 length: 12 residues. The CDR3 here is CASSRMNTEAFF. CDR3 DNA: TGTGCCAGCAGCCGAATGAACACTGAAGCTTTCTTT.